This T cell receptor (beta chain) emerged from a study of blood T cell repertoires in COVID-19. The wider study: T cells, B-cell-depleted T cells, or PBMCs supplied cDNA or gDNA.

Profiled with immunoSEQ multiplex PCR; TCRdb holds only in-frame clones, not every one. The sample lists 300,000 to 450,000 clones, roughly 86% occurring once. The study drew participants aged about 18 to 89 years from fewer than 30 US areas. The CDR3 has 14 residues. V lost 6 bases, J lost 7 bases, and 9 bases stayed unmatched. Germline loops: CDR1 MNHEY, CDR2 SMNVEV (reference sequence). This clone has just a few counts. The source material was PBMCs or T cells enriched from blood (not recorded which). This clonotype originated in a man between 35 and 55 years old in a cohort exposed to, infected with or recovered from COVID-19 (not recorded which). The chain carries TRBV27 and TRBJ2-1, with 7 bases that match TRBD2. The CDR3 loop reads CASSRRGGGNEQFF. CDR3 coding DNA: TGTGCCAGCAGCCGACGGGGCGGGGGTAATGAGCAGTTCTTC.